The TCR beta chain under discussion was sequenced for a study of T-cell reconstitution after alpha-beta-depleted transplantation in children. The germline CDR1 and CDR2 sequences are SGHAT and FQDESV (reference sequence). V shed 5 bases and J 8 bases; nucleotides not matched to a gene: 14. This CDR3 contains 17 residues. This clonotype was observed at least ten times. Unique molecular identifiers were incorporated when the TCRbeta library was constructed. TCRdb used MiXCR to reprocess the PCR reads, holding one entry per CDR3 protein. This sample has roughly 250,000 distinct CDR3 sequences, with just under 8.5% found just once.

The genes are TRBV11-1 and TRBJ1-4; TRBD1 agrees at 10 bases. The sample was PBMCs, mostly from graft donor cells, taken 180 days after TCRalphabeta/CD19-depleted stem cell transplant. This clonotype was obtained from a male patient younger than 18 who had a stem cell transplant for acute lymphoblastic leukemia, so the T cells may come from the graft donor. CDR3 protein: CASSPGTGAIIEEKLFF. CDR3 coding DNA: TGTGCCAGCAGCCCCGGGACAGGGGCTATAATAGAAGAAAAACTGTTTTTT.